Below, one T cell receptor beta chain is given with its context. Followed over time, Seattle patients had been enrolled while infection was active. The sample is drawn from a study of blood T cell repertoires in COVID-19. Study summary: Italy, Spain and the United States were the sources of the convalescent and acute COVID-19 samples. Nucleic acid was either cDNA or gDNA, and it came from T cells, B-cell-depleted T cells, or PBMCs.

Only in-frame clones appear in the TCRdb table, and some are missing; sequencing was by immunoSEQ multiplex PCR. The sample has about 170,000 clones, around 87% seen once; the top ten hold 2.5%. The CDR3 contains 13 residues. CDR1 is SGHKS and CDR2 is YYEKEE in the germline V gene (reference sequence). V lost 8 bases and J lost 7; bases outside the gene matches: 4. The rearrangement links TRBV5-5 to TRBJ1-6; 9 nucleotides align to TRBD1. The sequencing sample was made of peripheral blood. This TCR came from a woman of 80 years or more with COVID-19, enrolled during active disease. CDR3 sequence: CASGGTGNSPLHF. The CDR3 DNA reads as TGTGCCAGTGGCGGGACAGGGAATTCACCCCTCCACTTT.